This T cell receptor beta chain was recorded in a study of T cell responses to AZD1222 COVID-19 vaccine. CDR1 is MNHEY and CDR2 is SVGAGI in the germline V gene. V shed 4 bases and J 6 bases; nucleotides not matched to a gene: 7. The CDR3 sequence is 14 residues long. This clone has just a few counts. The table came from immunoSEQ multiplex PCR; TCRdb's copy has only in-frame clones and leaves some out. Of more than 150,000 clones listed, 75% to 90% are singletons. V usage is TRBV6-5 and J usage is TRBJ2-7, with TRBD2 matching over 9 bases. The sequenced sample was peripheral blood, obtained on day 0 of MenACWY control vaccination. This receptor was identified in an adult in good health. The CDR3 region is CASSSGGGAAEQYF. The CDR3, as DNA: TGTGCCAGCAGTTCGGGCGGGGGGGCCGCCGAGCAGTACTTC.